This T cell receptor (beta chain) is drawn from a study of cytomegalovirus exposure and HLA in healthy donors. This PCR relied on a set of 60 Vbeta primers and 13 Jbeta primers. The assay was immunoSEQ multiplex PCR, and TCRdb's table has in-frame clones only and misses some. The data show around 140,000 clones, with around 81% seen just once and 2% to 2.5% held by the top ten. The ends lost 3 bases at V and 0 bases at J; junction bases unmatched: 5. CDR3 size: 17 residues. The germline CDR1 and CDR2 sequences are MDHEN and SYDVKM. Sequencing input: PBMCs. This TCR came from a man aged 50 or older in good health and CMV-seronegative. The chain is built from TRBV28 and TRBJ2-1; 10 positions match TRBD2. CDR3 sequence (DNA): TGTGCCAGCAGTTTCGGAGCGGGAGGGCCCTCCTACAATGAGCAGTTCTTC. Protein sequence: CASSFGAGGPSYNEQFF. Filled out from reference TRBV28 and TRBJ2-1, the complete variable domain reads DVKVTQSSRYLVKRTGEKVFLECVQDMDHENMFWYRQDPGLGLRLIYFSYDVKMKEKGDIPEGYSVSREKKERFSLILESASTNQTSMYLCASSFGAGGPSYNEQFFGPGTRLTVL.